This T cell receptor beta chain was recorded in a study of blood T cell repertoires in COVID-19. Overall study context: COVID-19 samples from acute and convalescent phases originated in the United States, Italy and Spain.

CDR1 and CDR2 (germline): MNHEY, SVGAGI. This CDR3 region has 15 residues. J lost 6 bases, V lost 0 bases, and 7 bases had no gene match. As handled by the study authors: For nucleated cells, counts were estimated from reference gene primer amplification. Libraries were prepared by immunoSEQ multiplex PCR; TCRdb keeps only in-frame clonotypes and omits some of them. V, J and clone size reflect that table, while D and trimming were determined from the DNA. The sample consists of about 210,000 clones, more than 65% of them appearing once. The sample taken for sequencing was peripheral blood. The J gene is TRBJ2-5, the V gene TRBV6-5; 7 bases match TRBD1. This sequence was found in a man aged 45 to 65 with active or convalescent COVID-19. The CDR3 bases are TGTGCCAGCAGTTACTCGCTAGGGGGCGGAAAGACCCAGTACTTC. Protein: CASSYSLGGGKTQYF.